The table lists the clone carrying this TCR beta chain with many counts. What it binds is not known. This record belongs to a study of CD8 T cells in ankylosing spondylitis. General study results and limits: Blood from ankylosing spondylitis patients appeared to carry a characteristic roughly eight-variant TCR beta motif. The clones that were linked to disease were reported to be significantly enriched in matched synovial fluid samples from ankylosing spondylitis patients.

5'-RACE, quantitative and with molecular barcodes, yielded the TCR beta libraries. TCRdb re-analysed the 5' RACE reads in MiXCR, keeping a single row per CDR3 protein. The sample lists some 39,000 distinct CDR3 sequences, around 15% occurring once. Germline V gene lookup returns CDR1 LGHNA and CDR2 YSLEER. Losses at the gene ends were 1 base for V and 4 bases for J; bases not matched to a gene: 7. The CDR3 sequence is 16 residues long. Material: synovial fluid, either unsorted or a sorted T cell fraction (not recorded which). The chain is built from TRBV4-3 and TRBJ2-7; 10 bases line up with TRBD1. The source is a male donor with ankylosing spondylitis. CDR3 bases: TGCGCCAGCAGCCAAGCTTGGGGGACAGGGGTGTACGAGCAGTACTTC. It translates to CASSQAWGTGVYEQYF.